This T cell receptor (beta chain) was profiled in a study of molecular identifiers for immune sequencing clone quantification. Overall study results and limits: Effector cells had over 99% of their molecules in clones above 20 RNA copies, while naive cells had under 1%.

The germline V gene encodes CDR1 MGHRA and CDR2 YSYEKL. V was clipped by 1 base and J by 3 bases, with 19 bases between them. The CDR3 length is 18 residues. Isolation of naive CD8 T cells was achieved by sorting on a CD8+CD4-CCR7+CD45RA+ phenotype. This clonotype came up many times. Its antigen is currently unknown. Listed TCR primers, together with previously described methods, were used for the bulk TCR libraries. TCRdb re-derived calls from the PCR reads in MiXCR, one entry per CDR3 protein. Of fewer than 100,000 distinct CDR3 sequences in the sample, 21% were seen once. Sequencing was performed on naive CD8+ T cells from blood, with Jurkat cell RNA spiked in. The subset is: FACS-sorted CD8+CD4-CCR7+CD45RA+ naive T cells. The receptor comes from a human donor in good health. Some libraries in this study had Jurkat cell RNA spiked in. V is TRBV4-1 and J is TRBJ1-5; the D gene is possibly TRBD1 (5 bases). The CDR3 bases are TGCGCCAGCAGCCAAGGTCTCAATACAGTGGGGGACAATCAGCCCCAGCATTTT. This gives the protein CASSQGLNTVGDNQPQHF.